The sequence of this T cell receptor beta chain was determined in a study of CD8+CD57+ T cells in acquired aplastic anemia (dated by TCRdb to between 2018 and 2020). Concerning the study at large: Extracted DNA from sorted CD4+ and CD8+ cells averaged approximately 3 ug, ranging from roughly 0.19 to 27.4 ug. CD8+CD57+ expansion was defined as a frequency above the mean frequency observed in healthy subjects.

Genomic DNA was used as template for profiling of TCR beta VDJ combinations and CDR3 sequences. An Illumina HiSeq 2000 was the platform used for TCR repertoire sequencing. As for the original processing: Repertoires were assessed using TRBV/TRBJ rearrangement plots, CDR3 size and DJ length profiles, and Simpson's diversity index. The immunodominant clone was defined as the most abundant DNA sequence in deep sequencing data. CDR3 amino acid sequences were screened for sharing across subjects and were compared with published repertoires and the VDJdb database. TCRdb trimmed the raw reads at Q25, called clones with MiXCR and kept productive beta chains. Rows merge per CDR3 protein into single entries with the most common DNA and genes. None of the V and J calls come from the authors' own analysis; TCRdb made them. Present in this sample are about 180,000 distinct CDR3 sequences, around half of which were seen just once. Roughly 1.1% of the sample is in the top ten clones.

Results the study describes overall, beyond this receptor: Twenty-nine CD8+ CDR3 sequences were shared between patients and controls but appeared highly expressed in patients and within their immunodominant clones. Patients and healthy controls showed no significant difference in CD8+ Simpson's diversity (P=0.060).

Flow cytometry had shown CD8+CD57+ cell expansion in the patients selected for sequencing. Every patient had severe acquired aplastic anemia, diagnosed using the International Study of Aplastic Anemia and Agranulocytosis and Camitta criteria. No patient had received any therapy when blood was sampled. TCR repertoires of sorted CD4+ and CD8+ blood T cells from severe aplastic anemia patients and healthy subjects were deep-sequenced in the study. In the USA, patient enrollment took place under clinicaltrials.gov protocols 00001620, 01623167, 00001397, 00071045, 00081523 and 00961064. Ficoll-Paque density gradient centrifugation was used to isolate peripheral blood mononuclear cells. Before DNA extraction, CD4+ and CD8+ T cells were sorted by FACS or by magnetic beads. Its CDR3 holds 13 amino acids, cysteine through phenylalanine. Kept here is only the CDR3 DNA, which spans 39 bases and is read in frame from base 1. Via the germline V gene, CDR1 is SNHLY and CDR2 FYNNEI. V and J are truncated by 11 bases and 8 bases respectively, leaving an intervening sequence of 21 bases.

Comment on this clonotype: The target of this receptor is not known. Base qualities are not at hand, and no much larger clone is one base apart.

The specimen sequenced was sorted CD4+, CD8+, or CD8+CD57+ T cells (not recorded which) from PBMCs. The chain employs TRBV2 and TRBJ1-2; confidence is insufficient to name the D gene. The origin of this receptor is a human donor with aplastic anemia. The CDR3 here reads CAGLMDPGAGYTF. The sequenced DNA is TGTGCCGGCCTTATGGATCCCGGTGCGGGCTACACCTTC.